The 27 T cell receptor beta chains in this list originate from one sample, sequenced in a study of cytomegalovirus exposure and HLA in healthy donors. PCR amplification relied on 60 Vbeta primers (plus 13 Jbeta primers). Assay used: immunoSEQ multiplex PCR; TCRdb lists only in-frame clones, some missing. Of roughly 120,000 clones listed, 65% to 75% are singletons. Sequencing used PBMCs. The origin of the receptors is a man aged 25-45 years in good health and CMV-seropositive.

This chain connects TRBV4-2 to TRBJ1-4, with TRBD1 identical over 11 bases. This CDR3 is built from 16 residues. Germline V gene lookup returns CDR1 LGHNA and CDR2 YNFKEQ. J gave up 4 bases and V 3 bases, and 4 bases lay outside the gene matches. The CDR3 bases are TGTGCCAGCAGCCAGGGGGACAGGGGGGATAATGAAAAACTGTTTTTT. This translates into CASSQGDRGDNEKLFF.

This clone was seen more than once but under ten times. CDR3 loop: CASSEIRTGMSEKLFF. CDR3 DNA: TGCGCCAGCAGCGAGATCCGGACAGGGATGAGTGAAAAACTGTTTTTT. This chain connects TRBV5-1 to TRBJ1-4, with TRBD1 matching over 8 bases. With V trimmed by 4 bases and J by 7 bases, 12 bases remained unmatched. Per germline, CDR1 SGHRS and CDR2 YFSETQ. This CDR3 region has 16 residues.

This clone was recorded once. This sequence joins TRBV2 and TRBJ2-3; 8 bases are shared with TRBD2. The CDR3 extends over 16 amino acids. The V and J ends lost 6 bases and 2 bases, in that order; junction bases with no gene match: 10. The germline V gene has CDR1 SNHLY and CDR2 FYNNEI. For the CDR3, the DNA is TGTGCCAGCAGATACCCCGGGACTAGTAACACAGATACGCAGTATTTT. Translation gives CASRYPGTSNTDTQYF. The variable domain in full, completed from reference TRBV2 and TRBJ2-3, reads EPEVTQTPSHQVTQMGQEVILRCVPISNHLYFYWYRQILGQKVEFLVSFYNNEISEKSEIFDDQFSVERPDGSNFTLKIRSTKLEDSAMYFCASRYPGTSNTDTQYFGPGTRLTVL.

The rearrangement uses TRBV13 and TRBJ1-5; 7 bases agree with TRBD1. V trimming: 4 bases; J trimming: 3 bases; junction bases outside the gene matches: 3. This CDR3 has 14 residues. Germline-derived CDR1 and CDR2 are PRHDT and FYEKMQ (reference sequence). This chain's CDR3 is CASSSGQFNQPQHF. The CDR3 region has the DNA TGTGCCAGCAGCTCGGGACAGTTCAATCAGCCCCAGCATTTT.

This rearrangement joins TRBV30 to TRBJ2-7; D might be TRBD2 (6 bases). The CDR3 length is 13 residues. Germline lookup yields CDR1 GTSNPN and CDR2 SVGIG (reference sequence). V gave up 0 bases and J gave up 3 bases, with 9 bases separating them. The CDR3 region has the DNA TGTGCCTGGAGTGTAGCGGGTGTCTACGAGCAGTACTTC. Translation: CAWSVAGVYEQYF.

This rearrangement joins TRBV7-9 to TRBJ2-1; possible D gene TRBD1, 6 bases. Germline loops: CDR1 SEHNR, CDR2 FQNEAQ (reference sequence). The CDR3 length is 17 residues. V was cut by 3 bases and J by 2 bases, with 17 bases left in between. The CDR3 here is CASSFLGGQPTYNEQFF. CDR3 nucleotide sequence: TGTGCCAGCAGCTTTCTCGGAGGACAGCCGACCTACAATGAGCAGTTCTTC.

The gene calls are TRBV29-1 and TRBJ2-4; D unresolved. The CDR3 is 13 amino acids. Trimming cost V 5 bases and J 0 bases, with 8 bases left between them. Germline-derived CDR1 and CDR2 are SQVTM and ANQGSEA. CDR3 loop: CSVSVLAKNIQYF. DNA of the CDR3: TGCAGCGTTTCAGTTCTAGCCAAAAACATTCAGTACTTC.

The gene calls are TRBV5-1 and TRBJ2-2; 9 nucleotides agree with TRBD2. The length of the CDR3 is 16 residues. V lost 1 base, J lost 7 bases, and 8 bases stayed unmatched. Germline V lookup: CDR1 SGHRS, CDR2 YFSETQ. The CDR3 DNA sequence: TGCGCCAGCAGCTTGTCAGCGGGGGGCCTTAGCGGGGAGCTGTTTTTT. Protein sequence: CASSLSAGGLSGELFF.

This chain connects TRBV30 to TRBJ2-5; D gene ambiguous. The better agreement between TRBJ2-7 and the DNA end casts doubt on the J call. The V gene's germline CDR1 is GTSNPN and CDR2 SVGIG (reference sequence). The CDR3 runs 12 residues. Written as DNA, the CDR3 is TGTGCCTGGAGTTTCGAAGCCTACGAGCAGTACTTC. This translates into CAWSFEAYEQYF.

The rearrangement links TRBV4-1 to TRBJ2-2; a weak D match, TRBD2 (5 bases). The CDR3 length is 22 residues. V dropped 1 base and J dropped 0 bases, with 27 bases sitting between them. CDR1 is MGHRA and CDR2 is YSYEKL in the germline V gene. For the CDR3, the DNA is TGCGCCAGCAGCCAAGGGGCATATGTTATTCCGGCCGACGGGGCGAACACCGGGGAGCTGTTTTTT. Translating gives CASSQGAYVIPADGANTGELFF.

This clone was recorded many times. This sequence joins TRBV30 and TRBJ1-2; a possible D gene is TRBD1 (5 bases). CDR1 and CDR2 from the germline V gene are GTSNPN and SVGIG (reference sequence). Between the trimmed V and J ends, which lost 4 bases and 5 bases, there was a span of 11 bases. CDR3 length equals 12 residues. CDR3 DNA: TGTGCCTGGACAACAGGACGGTATGGCTACACCTTC. It yields the protein CAWTTGRYGYTF.

The rearrangement links TRBV5-6 to TRBJ1-5, with D hard to call. This CDR3 is 14 amino acids long. V was shortened by 0 bases and J by 6 bases, with 10 bases between the two germline ends. Germline loops: CDR1 SGHDT, CDR2 YYEEEE. This CDR3 is CASSLGRLGQPQHF. The DNA of the CDR3 is TGTGCCAGCAGCTTGGGGCGGCTCGGTCAGCCCCAGCATTTT.

This clone was seen once. The gene calls are TRBV19 and TRBJ1-5, with 10 bases fitting TRBD1. The J segment lost 5 bases and the V segment lost 7 bases, leaving 11 bases of the junction unmatched. Germline loops: CDR1 LNHDA, CDR2 SQIVND (reference sequence). This CDR3 is built from 16 residues. The CDR3 DNA sequence: TGTGCCAGTATCATCAAACCCGGGACAGGGGATCAGCCCCAGCATTTT. Translated, it gives CASIIKPGTGDQPQHF.

The CDR3 is CASDLGRAQVMSYGYTF. CDR3 bases: TGTGCCAGTGATTTGGGGAGGGCTCAGGTTATGAGCTATGGCTACACCTTC. This rearrangement joins TRBV7-9 to TRBJ1-2; D is unresolved. V dropped 9 bases and J dropped 4 bases, with 27 bases sitting between them. This CDR3 has 17 residues. Looked up from germline, CDR1 is SEHNR and CDR2 is FQNEAQ (reference sequence).

This clone was found a few times. This sequence joins TRBV19 and TRBJ1-2; 9 bases are shared with TRBD1. In germline, CDR1 is LNHDA, CDR2 SQIVND (reference sequence). The CDR3 covers 13 residues. J was trimmed by 7 bases and V by 5 bases; bases with no gene match: 5. CDR3 sequence (DNA): TGTGCCAGTAGTGGGACAGGGAGGGGTGGCTACACCTTC. Translation: CASSGTGRGGYTF.

The gene calls are TRBV6-5 and TRBJ1-2; D uncertain. Germline assignment: CDR1 MNHEY and CDR2 SVGAGI. V was clipped by 0 bases and J by 10 bases, with 9 bases between them. The CDR3 contains 12 residues. CDR3 residues: CASSYSGGSYTF. The CDR3 DNA sequence: TGTGCCAGCAGTTACTCCGGAGGGTCCTACACCTTC.

The chain recombines TRBV5-4 with TRBJ1-5; perhaps TRBD1 as D (5 bases). The germline V and J ends were trimmed by 4 bases and 5 bases, with 7 bases remaining between them. CDR1 and CDR2 (germline): SGHNT, YYREEE (reference sequence). There are 12 residues in the CDR3. CDR3 in amino acids: CASSIGDQPQHF. The CDR3 DNA reads TGTGCCAGCAGCATAGGGGATCAGCCCCAGCATTTT.

The V gene is TRBV5-1, the J gene TRBJ2-5, with 7 bases that match TRBD1. Matching the DNA end better, TRBJ2-7 makes the J call doubtful. The CDR3 is 14 amino acids. CDR1 and CDR2 from the germline V gene are SGHRS and YFSETQ. The CDR3 coding sequence is TGCGCCAGCAGCAGGGACAGCTCGTCCTACGAGCAGTACTTC. Amino acids: CASSRDSSSYEQYF.

This sequence joins TRBV4-3 and TRBJ2-7, with 12 bases aligning to TRBD1. Per germline, CDR1 LGHNA and CDR2 YSLEER. J was trimmed by 3 bases and V by 0 bases; bases with no gene match: 6. CDR3 length: 17 residues. The DNA of the CDR3 is TGCGCCAGCAGCCAAGATGGGACAGGGGGCCGAGGCTACGAGCAGTACTTC. Translating gives CASSQDGTGGRGYEQYF.

CDR3 sequence: CASSKRQGRPYEQYF. The CDR3 bases are TGTGCCAGCAGTAAAAGACAGGGGAGACCCTACGAGCAGTACTTC. The chain couples TRBV6-5 to TRBJ2-7; TRBD1 matches 8 bases. This CDR3 is built from 15 residues. Per germline, CDR1 MNHEY and CDR2 SVGAGI. V was pared by 5 bases and J by 2 bases, with 8 bases of the junction left unmatched.

This clone was recorded many times. The same CDR3 is also encoded by other DNA sequences in this sample. V is TRBV7-9 and J is TRBJ2-5; TRBD1 might be the D (6 bases). The length of the CDR3 is 14 residues. Germline loops: CDR1 SEHNR, CDR2 FQNEAQ (reference sequence). V lost 3 bases and J 5 bases, leaving 13 bases between the germline ends. The CDR3 is CASSLVRGSETQYF. CDR3 in DNA: TGTGCCAGCAGCTTGGTCAGGGGTTCGGAGACCCAGTACTTC.

This clone came up a few times. This chain uses TRBV4-3 with TRBJ1-4, with D hard to call. Germline V gene data show CDR1 as LGHNA and CDR2 as YSLEER. Trimming left V 1 base short and J 5 bases short, with 11 bases between. The length of the CDR3 is 15 residues. CDR3 protein: CASSQVGAGNEKLFF. DNA of the CDR3: TGCGCCAGCAGCCAAGTAGGCGCGGGAAATGAAAAACTGTTTTTT.

The V and J genes are TRBV4-2 and TRBJ1-2; 9 bases align to TRBD1. The CDR3 runs 17 residues. V lost 3 bases and J lost 0; bases outside the gene matches: 8. CDR1 and CDR2 from the germline V gene are LGHNA and YNFKEQ. The CDR3 DNA reads TGTGCCAGCAGCCACACCAAACAGGGGGCACCTAACTATGGCTACACCTTC. Its protein is CASSHTKQGAPNYGYTF.

This chain connects TRBV19 to TRBJ1-6, with D possibly being TRBD1 (6 bases). The CDR3 runs to 15 residues. The V and J ends lost 5 bases and 0 bases respectively, with 8 bases between them. Germline values: CDR1 LNHDA, CDR2 SQIVND (reference sequence). The CDR3 is CASSSDSSYNSPLHF. CDR3 nucleotides: TGTGCCAGTAGTTCGGACAGCTCCTATAATTCACCCCTCCACTTT. The variable domain in full, with the rest retrieved from reference TRBV19 and TRBJ1-6, is DGGITQSPKYLFRKEGQNVTLSCEQNLNHDAMYWYRQDPGQGLRLIYYSQIVNDFQKGDIAEGYSVSREKKESFPLTVTSAQKNPTAFYLCASSSDSSYNSPLHFGNGTRLTVT.

This clone was detected only a few times. The chain combines TRBV28 with TRBJ2-3; 9 bases match TRBD2. Trimming at V came to 1 base and at J to 4 bases, leaving 9 bases not matched to a gene. Germline V gene lookup returns CDR1 MDHEN and CDR2 SYDVKM. CDR3 length: 17 amino acids. The CDR3 DNA reads as TGTGCCAGCAGTTTATCTCGGCGGGGGGGCCGTCCAGATACGCAGTATTTT. Amino acid sequence: CASSLSRRGGRPDTQYF.

The gene calls are TRBV4-3 and TRBJ1-2; a weak D match, TRBD1 (6 bases). Trimming shortened V by 0 bases and J by 7 bases, and 15 bases separated the two germline ends. CDR3 length equals 15 residues. The germline gives CDR1 LGHNA, CDR2 YSLEER. This CDR3 is CASSQDNNRARGYTF. The CDR3 nucleotides read TGCGCCAGCAGCCAAGATAACAACAGGGCGCGTGGCTACACCTTC.

The rearrangement uses TRBV6-1 and TRBJ2-5; TRBD2 agrees at 12 bases. The J call may be incorrect, as the DNA end agrees better with TRBJ2-7. The CDR3 spans 16 residues. CDR1 is MNHNS, CDR2 SASEGT, per germline. The CDR3 DNA sequence: TGTGCCAGCAGTGACGGACTAGCGGGGAACCTCTACGAGCAGTACTTC. Residues: CASSDGLAGNLYEQYF.